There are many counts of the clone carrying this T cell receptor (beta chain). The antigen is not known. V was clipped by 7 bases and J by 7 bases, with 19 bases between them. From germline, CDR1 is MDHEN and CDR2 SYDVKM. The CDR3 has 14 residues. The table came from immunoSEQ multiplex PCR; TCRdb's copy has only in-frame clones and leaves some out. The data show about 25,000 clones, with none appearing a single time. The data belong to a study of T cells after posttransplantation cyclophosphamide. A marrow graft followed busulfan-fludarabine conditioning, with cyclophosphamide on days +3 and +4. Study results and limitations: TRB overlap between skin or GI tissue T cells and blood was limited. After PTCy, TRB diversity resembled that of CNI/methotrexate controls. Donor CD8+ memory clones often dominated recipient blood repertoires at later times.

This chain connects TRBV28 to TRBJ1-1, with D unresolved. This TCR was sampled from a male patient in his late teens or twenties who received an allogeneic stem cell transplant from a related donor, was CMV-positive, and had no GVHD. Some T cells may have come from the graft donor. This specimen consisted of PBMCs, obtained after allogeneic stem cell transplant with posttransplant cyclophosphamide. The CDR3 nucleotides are TGTGCCAGCACCCGAGAGGGAGACTTACTTGAAGCTTTCTTT. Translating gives CASTREGDLLEAFF. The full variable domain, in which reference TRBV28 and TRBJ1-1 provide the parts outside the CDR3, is DVKVTQSSRYLVKRTGEKVFLECVQDMDHENMFWYRQDPGLGLRLIYFSYDVKMKEKGDIPEGYSVSREKKERFSLILESASTNQTSMYLCASTREGDLLEAFFGQGTRLTVV.